This is a list of T cell receptor beta chains from one sample in a study of shared clonotypes between healthy human individuals. Method: immunoSEQ multiplex PCR; TCRdb's copy keeps in-frame clones and lacks some. The sample shows 850,000 to 1,200,000 clones, about 74% of them seen only once. Material for sequencing was memory CD4+ T cells sorted from blood. Every receptor here comes from a man aged 18 to 29 in good health. The CDR3 runs from the conserved cysteine through the conserved F or W. The D gene is left open where the match is weak. Where a row states a size, it is once, few, many or the class of an expanded clone; other rows omit it.

J | V | D | size | DNA | CDR3
TRBJ1-1 | TRBV7-2 | NA | once | TGTGCCAGCAGCTTAGTTGACAGAAGGAACACTGAAGCTTTCTTT | CASSLVDRRNTEAFF
TRBJ2-1 | TRBV5-4 | TRBD1 | NA | TGTGCCAGCAGCCCAGGACAGGACTACAATGAGCAGTTCTTC | CASSPGQDYNEQFF
TRBJ1-1 | TRBV5-1 | TRBD1 | NA | TGCGCCAGCAGCTTGGATAGGACAGGGGGTACTGAAGCTTTCTTT | CASSLDRTGGTEAFF
TRBJ2-2 | TRBV28 | TRBD1 | NA | TGTGCCAGCAGGACAGGGGGCGACACCGGGGAGCTGTTTTTT | CASRTGGDTGELFF
TRBJ1-1 | TRBV7-3 | TRBD1 | NA | TGTGCCAGCAGCCTTGACAGGGATAAGGTCACTGAAGCTTTCTTT | CASSLDRDKVTEAFF
TRBJ2-4 | TRBV7-2 | TRBD1 | NA | TGTGCCAGCAGCTTAGAAGGGACAGGCAATTCGGTCATTCAGTACTTC | CASSLEGTGNSVIQYF
TRBJ2-5 | TRBV5-1 | TRBD2 | NA | TGCGCCAGCAGCTTGTCCGGGAGGCAAGAGACCCAGTACTTC | CASSLSGRQETQYF
TRBJ2-1 | TRBV6-6 | NA | NA | TGTGCCAGCAGTTACTCGAATGATCAGCAGTTCTTC | CASSYSNDQQFF
TRBJ2-7 | TRBV9 | NA | NA | TGTGCCAGCAGCGTAGCTGAGGTAGCCTACGAGCAGTACTTC | CASSVAEVAYEQYF
TRBJ1-4 | TRBV9 | NA | NA | TGTGCCAGCAGCGCGCGGGCGGAGAAAGTGGAAAAACTGTTTTTT | CASSARAEKVEKLFF
TRBJ1-2 | TRBV6-6 | NA | NA | TGTGCCAGCAGTTCCAGGGAGGGGGGCAGCTATGGCTACACCTTC | CASSSREGGSYGYTF
TRBJ2-7 | TRBV7-2 | NA | NA | TGTGCCAGCAGCTCTGAAGGGCTAGTGCAGTACTTC | CASSSEGLVQYF
TRBJ2-1 | TRBV27 | NA | many | TGTGCCAGCCTTAAGGGTCCTTACAATGAGCAGTTCTTC | CASLKGPYNEQFF
TRBJ1-5 | TRBV5-6 | TRBD1 | NA | TGTGCCAGCAGCCGGACAGGGAACTCCCAGCCCCAGCATTTT | CASSRTGNSQPQHF
TRBJ2-2 | TRBV5-4 | TRBD2 | NA | TGTGCCAGCAGCTCGACAGCGGGGGGTCCGAACACCGGGGAGCTGTTTTTT | CASSSTAGGPNTGELFF
TRBJ1-2 | TRBV10-2 | NA | NA | TGCGCCAGCAGTGAGGGGACAATCTATGGCTACACCTTC | CASSEGTIYGYTF
TRBJ1-3 | TRBV2 | TRBD1 | NA | TGTGCCAGCAGTCCGAGGACAGGAGTTGGAAACACCATATATTTT | CASSPRTGVGNTIYF
TRBJ2-1 | TRBV13 | TRBD2 | few | TGTGCCAGCAGCCCGGGGACTAGCGGCGTCCGCCGGGAGCAGTTCTTC | CASSPGTSGVRREQFF
TRBJ2-5 | TRBV5-1 | NA | NA | TGCGCCAGCAGCGGGAGCTCACAGGGTTGGGAGACCCAGTACTTC | CASSGSSQGWETQYF
TRBJ1-1 | TRBV6-5 | NA | few | TGTGCCAGCAGCCGACAATTAGGGGAAGCTTTCTTT | CASSRQLGEAFF
TRBJ2-7 | TRBV30 | NA | few | TGTGCCTGGGGGATGGGCAGGGGAGGAGAGCAGTACTTC | CAWGMGRGGEQYF
TRBJ1-3 | TRBV6-1 | TRBD1 | NA | TGTGCCAGCAGTGACCCTCAGACAGGGCTCGCTGGAAACACCATATATTTT | CASSDPQTGLAGNTIYF
TRBJ1-1 | TRBV13 | TRBD1 | NA | TGTGCCAGCAGCTTTAGGACAGGGGGCGGCGTAGCTTTCTTT | CASSFRTGGGVAFF
TRBJ2-5 | TRBV9 | NA | few | TGTGCCAGCAGCGTAGGCAGCGGTACGCAAGAGACCCAGTACTTC | CASSVGSGTQETQYF
TRBJ2-3 | TRBV28 | TRBD2 | NA | TGTGCCAGCAGTTTTACGGGGGGGCGTCTCACAGATACGCAGTATTTT | CASSFTGGRLTDTQYF
TRBJ1-5 | TRBV28 | NA | NA | TGTGCCAGCAGTCCCCCCCATAGTAGCCGTAATCAGCCCCAGCATTTT | CASSPPHSSRNQPQHF
TRBJ2-7 | TRBV18 | TRBD2 | NA | TGTGCCAGCTCACCCGGGGGGGTCGTACCCGAGCAGTACTTC | CASSPGGVVPEQYF
TRBJ1-6 | TRBV5-1 | NA | NA | TGCGCCAGCAGCCGCGACAGGCTGTCGGATTCACCCCTCCACTTT | CASSRDRLSDSPLHF
TRBJ1-1 | TRBV28 | NA | NA | TGTGCCAGCAGTTTTCTTTTCGTCATCAGGAACACTGAAGCTTTCTTT | CASSFLFVIRNTEAFF
TRBJ1-1 | TRBV28 | NA | NA | TGTGCCAGCAGCCAAAACAGGGTTTTCAACACTGAAGCTTTCTTT | CASSQNRVFNTEAFF
TRBJ1-1 | TRBV27 | NA | NA | TGTGCCAGCACCCCGGTGGGGATAAACACTGAAGCTTTCTTT | CASTPVGINTEAFF
TRBJ2-3 | TRBV29-1 | NA | many | TGCAGCGTTGAAGAACCCCAGTGGGGCACAGATACGCAGTATTTT | CSVEEPQWGTDTQYF
TRBJ2-5 | TRBV7-2 | TRBD2 | NA | TGTGCCAGCAGCTCCGGACTAGCGGGACTAAAGACCCAGTACTTC | CASSSGLAGLKTQYF
TRBJ1-2 | TRBV7-9 | TRBD1 | few | TGTGCCAGCAGCTTACCAGGGGGCAACTATGGCTACACCTTC | CASSLPGGNYGYTF
TRBJ2-7 | TRBV7-9 | NA | NA | TGTGCCAGCAGCTTAGGGCAAAAGGTCTACGAGCAGTACTTC | CASSLGQKVYEQYF
TRBJ2-7 | TRBV15 | NA | few | TGTGCCACCAGCAGAGAGGCAGGGACCTACGAGCAGTACTTC | CATSREAGTYEQYF
TRBJ2-1 | TRBV11-2 | NA | few | TGTGCCAGCAGCTCATTACGGCGGACAGAAAACAATGAGCAGTTCTTC | CASSSLRRTENNEQFF
TRBJ1-1 | TRBV10-2 | NA | few | TGCGCCAGCAGTGAGCTTGGCAGTTTGAACACTGAAGCTTTCTTT | CASSELGSLNTEAFF
TRBJ1-4 | TRBV9 | TRBD1 | NA | TGTGCCAGCAGCGAGGGACAGGGTGGGGAAAAACTGTTTTTT | CASSEGQGGEKLFF
TRBJ2-5 | TRBV18 | TRBD1 | NA | TGTGCCAGCTCAAAGACAGGGTTAGAGACCCAGTACTTC | CASSKTGLETQYF
TRBJ2-7 | TRBV9 | NA | NA | TGTGCCAGCAGCACGGACGGCCCGGCCGGTGAGCAGTACTTC | CASSTDGPAGEQYF
TRBJ1-1 | TRBV7-6 | TRBD1 | NA | TGTGCCAGCAGCACTGGACAGGGGAGCGCTGAAGCTTTCTTT | CASSTGQGSAEAFF
TRBJ2-1 | TRBV15 | TRBD1 | NA | TGTGCCACCAGCAGGAGACAGGGGGGCTATGAGCAGTTCTTC | CATSRRQGGYEQFF
TRBJ1-2 | TRBV5-6 | NA | NA | TGTGCCAGCAGCGGAGTTGGGACCGCTTATGGCTACACCTTC | CASSGVGTAYGYTF
TRBJ1-5 | TRBV19 | NA | few | TGTGCCAGTAGTATATCGGAGCAGGTAGTCCAGCCCCAGCATTTT | CASSISEQVVQPQHF
TRBJ1-4 | TRBV10-3 | TRBD1 | NA | TGTGCCACCGGACAGGGTGGCCTGGAGGAAAAACTGTTTTTT | CATGQGGLEEKLFF
TRBJ2-5 | TRBV7-2 | TRBD2 | NA | TGTGCCAGCAGCTCGGGACTAGCGGGAGGGCCTCCCCAGTACTTC | CASSSGLAGGPPQYF
TRBJ2-7 | TRBV7-9 | NA | NA | TGTGCCAGCAGCAGGGCCGGAGGTACTTACGAGCAGTACTTC | CASSRAGGTYEQYF
TRBJ2-3 | TRBV7-6 | TRBD2 | once | TGTGCCAGCAGCTTAGATGCTAGCGGGAGCACAGATACGCAGTATTTT | CASSLDASGSTDTQYF
TRBJ1-3 | TRBV29-1 | NA | NA | TGCAGCGTTGGGATTCTCGGAAACACCATATATTTT | CSVGILGNTIYF
TRBJ2-5 | TRBV7-2 | NA | NA | TGTGCCAGCAGCTTAGGTGTGGCTAGCTGGAGTGCAGAGACCCAGTACTTC | CASSLGVASWSAETQYF
TRBJ2-1 | TRBV11-2 | NA | NA | TGTGCCAGCAGCTTAGAGGGGGGCTTTTACAATGAGCAGTTCTTC | CASSLEGGFYNEQFF